One sample yielded the 25 T cell receptor beta chains listed below, sequenced in a study of T cell changes during pregnancy in multiple sclerosis. Sequencing used immunoSEQ multiplex PCR; TCRdb keeps in-frame clones, though not all of them. The table shows tens of thousands of clones, with around 93% occurring only once. Here the sequenced sample was CD8+ T cells from peripheral blood mononuclear cells, taken in the second trimester of pregnancy. The receptors originated from a female donor with multiple sclerosis, enrolled in a pregnancy study.

The rearrangement uses TRBV2 and TRBJ2-7, with D possibly being TRBD1 (7 bases). The germline CDR1 and CDR2 sequences are SNHLY and FYNNEI. The CDR3 spans 13 residues. Trimming shortened V by 7 bases and J by 3 bases, and 13 bases separated the two germline ends. CDR3 sequence (DNA): TGTGCCAGCAAGGGGGCGGGGATCTACGAGCAGTACTTC. Its protein product is CASKGAGIYEQYF.

The chain couples TRBV9 to TRBJ2-3; D perhaps matches TRBD1 (5 bases). Germline CDR1 and CDR2: SGDLS and YYNGEE. This CDR3 contains 14 residues. V was pared by 3 bases and J by 2 bases, with 10 bases between. Here the CDR3 DNA reads TGTGCCAGCAGCGAGTCAGGGTCCACAGATACGCAGTATTTT. Its protein product is CASSESGSTDTQYF. Based on the CDR3 plus reference TRBV9 and TRBJ2-3, the full variable domain is DSGVTQTPKHLITATGQRVTLRCSPRSGDLSVYWYQQSLDQGLQFLIQYYNGEERAKGNILERFSAQQFPDLHSELNLSSLELGDSALYFCASSESGSTDTQYFGPGTRLTVL.

The gene calls are TRBV13 and TRBJ1-1; D uncertain. The CDR3 has 13 residues. Per the germline V gene, CDR1 is PRHDT and CDR2 is FYEKMQ (reference sequence). Trimming cost V 4 bases and J 1 base, with 7 bases left between them. The CDR3 bases are TGTGCCAGCAGCTCCGGAGAGAACACTGAAGCTTTCTTT. Its translation: CASSSGENTEAFF.

The V gene is TRBV4-1, the J gene TRBJ1-5; 9 nucleotides line up with TRBD1. The germline gives CDR1 MGHRA, CDR2 YSYEKL. V dropped 4 bases and J dropped 3; count of bases not matched to a gene: 16. The CDR3 spans 19 residues. The CDR3 sequence is CASSPLPGQGNADNQPQHF. DNA for the CDR3: TGCGCCAGCAGCCCCCTCCCGGGACAGGGTAATGCGGACAATCAGCCCCAGCATTTT.

The V gene is TRBV4-1, the J gene TRBJ1-1; D is unresolved. The V end was cut by 1 base, the J end by 0 bases, with 9 bases between. Germline values: CDR1 MGHRA, CDR2 YSYEKL. This CDR3 has 15 residues. The CDR3 DNA reads TGCGCCAGCAGCCAAGTTACGGGTCTGAACACTGAAGCTTTCTTT. Translation: CASSQVTGLNTEAFF.

The rearrangement uses TRBV7-9 and TRBJ2-7; maybe TRBD2 (5 bases). The V end was cut by 8 bases, the J end by 5 bases, with 22 bases between. The CDR3 has 15 amino acids. The V gene's germline CDR1 is SEHNR and CDR2 FQNEAQ (reference sequence). CDR3 in DNA: TGTGCCAGCGGGAGCGGTCCCCCGGTAAGGAACGAGCAGTACTTC. The encoded protein is CASGSGPPVRNEQYF.

In regard to this clone: This sample also contains other DNA sequences that code for the same CDR3. The J gene is TRBJ2-1, the V gene TRBV15; D possibly corresponds to TRBD1 (6 bases). The CDR3 runs to 18 residues. Germline V gives CDR1 LNHNV, CDR2 YYDKDF (reference sequence). The V end lost 1 base, the J end lost 4 bases, and 20 bases lay between the germline ends. CDR3 sequence: CATSRARPDREWYNEQFF. CDR3 DNA: TGTGCCACCAGCAGAGCACGCCCGGACAGAGAATGGTACAATGAGCAGTTCTTC.

The V gene is TRBV4-2, the J gene TRBJ2-7; D might be TRBD2 (6 bases). Germline V gene data show CDR1 as LGHNA and CDR2 as YNFKEQ. CDR3 length equals 15 residues. V dropped 0 bases and J dropped 4 bases, with 13 bases sitting between them. The CDR3 loop is CASSQERDRGYEQYF. CDR3 DNA: TGTGCCAGCAGCCAAGAACGGGATCGGGGGTACGAGCAGTACTTC.

This chain uses TRBV6-5 with TRBJ1-2; 7 nucleotides line up with TRBD1. The CDR3 has 13 residues. Germline CDR1 is MNHEY and CDR2 is SVGAGI. V gave up 4 bases and J gave up 12 bases; unmatched junction bases: 11. The CDR3 DNA sequence: TGTGCCAGCAGTTCTTCCGGGACAGAAGACGACACCTTC. Translated, it gives CASSSSGTEDDTF.

V and J are TRBV5-4 and TRBJ2-5, with a possible D match to TRBD2 (5 bases). The V end lost 1 base, the J end lost 0 bases, and 16 bases lay between the germline ends. Per the germline V gene, CDR1 is SGHNT and CDR2 is YYREEE (reference sequence). This CDR3 has 17 residues. CDR3 bases: TGTGCCAGCAGCTTGCCCGGGCTAGCTCAATACCAAGAGACCCAGTACTTC. Its translation is CASSLPGLAQYQETQYF. The full variable domain, in which reference TRBV5-4 and TRBJ2-5 provide the parts outside the CDR3, is ETGVTQSPTHLIKTRGQQVTLRCSSQSGHNTVSWYQQALGQGPQFIFQYYREEENGRGNFPPRFSGLQFPNYSSELNVNALELDDSALYLCASSLPGLAQYQETQYFGPGTRLLVL.

The chain combines TRBV4-3 with TRBJ1-1; no reliable D call. The V gene's germline CDR1 is LGHNA and CDR2 YSLEER. V lost 1 base and J 1 base, leaving 4 bases between the germline ends. The CDR3 covers 13 residues. CDR3 region: CASSQGQNTEAFF. The CDR3 DNA reads as TGCGCCAGCAGCCAAGGGCAGAACACTGAAGCTTTCTTT.

By proportion, this clone is medium-sized. V usage is TRBV12-2 and J usage is TRBJ1-2; the D call in the table, TRBD1, was not verified against the DNA. TRBV12-2 is marked as a pseudogene. There are 17 residues in the CDR3. Here the CDR3 DNA reads TGTGCAAGTCGCTTAGCGGTAGGGGATCGTGCGATGAATGGCTACACCTTC. It yields the protein CASRLAVGDRAMNGYTF.

This rearrangement joins TRBV10-3 to TRBJ2-7; D is unclear. The CDR3 extends over 12 amino acids. V lost 6 bases and J 3 bases, leaving 9 bases between the germline ends. From germline, CDR1 is ENHRY and CDR2 SYGVKD. CDR3: CAIRLNGYEQYF. CDR3 DNA: TGTGCCATCAGACTAAACGGCTACGAGCAGTACTTC.

The chain is built from TRBV5-1 and TRBJ1-2, with a weak D call TRBD1 (5 bases). The length of the CDR3 is 15 residues. Per germline, CDR1 SGHRS and CDR2 YFSETQ. V was pared by 0 bases and J by 7 bases, with 16 bases between. This CDR3 is CASSLAGDDRSGYTF. For the CDR3, the DNA is TGCGCCAGCAGCTTGGCGGGGGATGATCGGTCTGGCTACACCTTC. Together with reference TRBV5-1 and TRBJ1-2, the CDR3 gives the full variable domain: KAGVTQTPRYLIKTRGQQVTLSCSPISGHRSVSWYQQTPGQGLQFLFEYFSETQRNKGNFPGRFSGRQFSNSRSEMNVSTLELGDSALYLCASSLAGDDRSGYTFGSGTRLTVV.

This clone was observed a handful of times. The V call is TRBV29-1, the J call TRBJ1-1; weak D call: TRBD1 (5 bases). Trimming removed 6 bases at V and 1 base at J, with 15 bases between. CDR3 length: 14 amino acids. CDR1 is SQVTM and CDR2 is ANQGSEA in the germline V gene. The CDR3 here is CSVGEAEGNTEAFF. CDR3 nucleotides: TGCAGCGTGGGGGAGGCGGAGGGGAACACTGAAGCTTTCTTT. The whole variable domain, filled in from reference TRBV29-1 and TRBJ1-1, reads SAVISQKPSRDICQRGTSLTIQCQVDSQVTMMFWYRQQPGQSLTLIATANQGSEATYESGFVIDKFPISRPNLTFSTLTVSNMSPEDSSIYLCSVGEAEGNTEAFFGQGTRLTVV.

As for this clone: One end of the junction fails to match germline, which may point to a read error. This chain connects TRBV11-2 to TRBJ2-5; 10 positions agree with TRBD2. Per the germline V gene, CDR1 is SGHAT and CDR2 is FQNNGV. This CDR3 region has 14 residues. Here the CDR3 reads CASSLAGGQETQYF. The CDR3 nucleotides read TGTGCCAGCAGTTTAGCGGGGGGCCAAGAGACCCAGTACTTC.

V is TRBV10-3 and J is TRBJ1-6; no clear D gene. Trimming left V 7 bases short and J 4 bases short, with 20 bases between. The CDR3 runs 17 residues. The germline V gene has CDR1 ENHRY and CDR2 SYGVKD. This chain's CDR3 is CAIKQAGEPSYNSPLHF. CDR3 nucleotide sequence: TGTGCCATCAAGCAAGCAGGCGAACCTTCTTATAATTCACCCCTCCACTTT.

This clone turned up a few times. The gene calls are TRBV6-4 and TRBJ2-2, with D tentatively TRBD2 (6 bases). Trimming shortened V by 2 bases and J by 1 base, and 11 bases separated the two germline ends. This CDR3 has 16 residues. CDR1 and CDR2 (germline): MRHNA, SNTAGT. The CDR3 DNA reads as TGTGCCAGCAGTGACGGAGGGGACCTGAACACCGGGGAGCTGTTTTTT. Translated: CASSDGGDLNTGELFF.

This rearrangement joins TRBV2 to TRBJ2-7, with a tentative D call TRBD1 (6 bases). CDR1 and CDR2 (germline): SNHLY, FYNNEI. V was cut by 2 bases and J by 1 base, with 9 bases left in between. There are 14 residues in the CDR3. CDR3 loop: CASSELQGSYEQYF. The CDR3 DNA sequence: TGTGCCAGCAGTGAACTACAGGGTTCCTACGAGCAGTACTTC.

The rearrangement joins TRBV30 to TRBJ1-5; maybe TRBD1 (5 bases). The germline CDR1 and CDR2 sequences are GTSNPN and SVGIG (reference sequence). Trimming pared 1 base from V and 4 bases from J, leaving 11 bases between. The CDR3 consists of 14 residues. CDR3 loop: CAWSGGGGNQPQHF. CDR3 coding DNA: TGTGCCTGGAGTGGGGGCGGGGGGAATCAGCCCCAGCATTTT.

The chain carries TRBV2 and TRBJ2-1, with TRBD2 identical over 9 bases. The CDR3 is made up of 15 amino acids. Germline values: CDR1 SNHLY, CDR2 FYNNEI. The ends lost 6 bases at V and 3 bases at J; junction bases unmatched: 6. The CDR3 sequence: CASRKAGGNYNEQFF. DNA of the CDR3: TGTGCCAGCAGGAAAGCGGGGGGAAACTACAATGAGCAGTTCTTC.

The rearrangement joins TRBV11-2 to TRBJ1-2; D might be TRBD1 (5 bases). Looked up from germline, CDR1 is SGHAT and CDR2 is FQNNGV. Trimming left V 1 base short and J 2 bases short, with 8 bases between. The CDR3 is made up of 14 amino acids. CDR3 in DNA: TGTGCCAGCAGCTTAGTGGGGGGAAACTATGGCTACACCTTC. Protein sequence: CASSLVGGNYGYTF.

This clone appeared once. The J gene is TRBJ2-3, the V gene TRBV9; a weak D match, TRBD2 (6 bases). The germline V and J ends were trimmed by 3 bases and 0 bases, with 11 bases remaining between them. Germline V gene lookup returns CDR1 SGDLS and CDR2 YYNGEE. The CDR3 spans 15 residues. The CDR3 region is CASSAYGTSTDTQYF. The CDR3 coding sequence is TGTGCCAGCAGCGCGTACGGGACTAGCACAGATACGCAGTATTTT.

The J gene is TRBJ2-2, the V gene TRBV7-3; D may be TRBD2 (6 bases). The V gene's germline CDR1 is SGHTA and CDR2 FQGTGA. This CDR3 has 14 amino acids. Trimming shortened V by 2 bases and J by 4 bases, and 8 bases separated the two germline ends. The CDR3 reads CASSLEAGTGELFF. CDR3 nucleotides: TGTGCCAGCAGCTTAGAAGCGGGCACCGGGGAGCTGTTTTTT.

The V call is TRBV13, the J call TRBJ1-2; no reliable D call. The V gene lost 0 bases and the J gene lost 6 bases, with 8 bases spanning the gap. Germline assignment: CDR1 PRHDT and CDR2 FYEKMQ (reference sequence). CDR3 length: 13 residues. Here the CDR3 reads CASSLGQIDGYTF. The CDR3 DNA reads as TGTGCCAGCAGCTTAGGGCAGATTGATGGCTACACCTTC.